The 17 T cell receptor beta chains reported below all come from one sample, sequenced in a study of regulatory T cells in long-lasting Graves disease. TCR beta libraries were built with iRepertoire HTBI primers and Arm-PCR of CDR3 regions. TCRdb called the multiplex PCR reads again in MiXCR, with one record for every CDR3 protein. The sample has 400,000 to 500,000 distinct CDR3 sequences, about 15% seen once. This sample's time point: newly diagnosed GD, antithyroid drugs for less than 3 months. PBMC-extracted RNA yielded the TCR library. These records were also assigned to another study, of T cells in Graves' hyperthyroidism and ophthalmopathy.

Sequenced material: peripheral blood mononuclear cells (PBMCs), taken at new diagnosis, from a patient treated with antithyroid drugs. These receptor sequences come from a woman in her thirties or forties with Graves disease.

V gene TRBV19 combines with J gene TRBJ2-7, with D possibly matching TRBD1 (6 bases). With 7 bases removed from V and 6 bases from J, the gap between germline ends came to 19 bases. Germline-derived CDR1 and CDR2 are LNHDA and SQIVND (reference sequence). This CDR3 is 14 amino acids long. CDR3 sequence: CASTPRWGQGEQYF. The CDR3 DNA is TGTGCCAGTACCCCAAGGTGGGGGCAGGGCGAGCAGTACTTC.

This clonotype was picked up many times. The rearrangement uses TRBV12-3 or TRBV12-4 and TRBJ2-7; no clear D. Trimming removed 5 bases from V and 4 bases from J, with 9 bases in between. The CDR3 spans 12 residues. Here the CDR3 reads CASSPTQYEQYF. In DNA form, the CDR3 reads TGTGCCAGCAGTCCCACACAATACGAGCAGTACTTC.

The chain couples TRBV28 to TRBJ2-7; unclear D gene. The CDR3 length is 13 residues. V was pared by 3 bases and J by 3 bases, with 9 bases between. Germline assignment: CDR1 MDHEN and CDR2 SYDVKM. As DNA, the CDR3 is TGTGCCAGCAGTTTGTCTTGGGACTACGAGCAGTACTTC. Protein product: CASSLSWDYEQYF.

This clonotype occurred many times. Written as DNA, the CDR3 is TGTGCCAGCAGCGTGGGAGCTCGGTCTCCAGAGACCCAGTACTTC. Amino acid sequence: CASSVGARSPETQYF. This chain joins TRBV13 and TRBJ2-5; maybe TRBD2 (5 bases). From germline, CDR1 is PRHDT and CDR2 FYEKMQ (reference sequence). V lost 5 bases and J 4 bases, leaving 17 bases between the germline ends. CDR3 length equals 15 residues.

This clonotype was observed a single time. This chain connects TRBV19 to TRBJ1-1, with D uncertain. V dropped 1 base and J dropped 1 base, with 4 bases sitting between them. CDR1 is LNHDA and CDR2 is SQIVND in the germline V gene (reference sequence). The CDR3 runs 13 residues. This chain's CDR3 is CASSIGRNTEAFF. DNA of the CDR3: TGTGCCAGTAGTATAGGCAGGAACACTGAAGCTTTCTTT.

This clonotype was recorded a few times. This chain uses TRBV19 with TRBJ2-3; D not resolved. V was clipped by 5 bases and J by 2 bases, with 14 bases between them. CDR1 is LNHDA, CDR2 SQIVND, per germline (reference sequence). CDR3 length: 15 amino acids. The CDR3 nucleotides read TGTGCCAGTAGTCCCTGGCCCGATTACACAGATACGCAGTATTTT. Translating it yields CASSPWPDYTDTQYF.

This clonotype was observed at least ten times. The chain recombines TRBV27 with TRBJ2-2; D not resolved. CDR3 length equals 15 residues. Germline V gene sequence: CDR1 MNHEY, CDR2 SMNVEV (reference sequence). With 5 bases removed from V and 3 bases from J, the gap between germline ends came to 13 bases. The CDR3 coding sequence is TGTGCCAGCAGTCCCCATAGCACCGACACCGGGGAGCTGTTTTTT. This codes for CASSPHSTDTGELFF.

This clonotype occurred a few times. The rearrangement uses TRBV7-9 and TRBJ2-3; TRBD2 matches 7 bases. CDR3 length: 14 amino acids. Germline-derived CDR1 and CDR2 are SEHNR and FQNEAQ (reference sequence). With 5 bases clipped from V and 7 bases from J, the junction kept 9 bases outside the gene matches. The CDR3 is CASSPRDYYHTQYF. DNA for the CDR3: TGTGCCAGCAGCCCGCGGGACTATTATCATACGCAGTATTTT.

The J gene is TRBJ2-7, the V gene TRBV6-1; 8 nucleotides agree with TRBD1. Germline V CDR1 and CDR2: MNHNS, SASEGT. The CDR3 extends over 15 amino acids. V shed 5 bases and J 4 bases; nucleotides not matched to a gene: 10. The CDR3 DNA reads as TGTGCCAGCAGTCCTATGGACAGGGAAGGATACGAGCAGTACTTC. It specifies CASSPMDREGYEQYF.

At least ten counts were recorded for this clonotype. This chain connects TRBV28 to TRBJ1-2, with 7 nucleotides matching TRBD1. The V and J ends lost 5 bases and 8 bases, in that order; junction bases with no gene match: 8. This CDR3 has 13 amino acids. CDR1 is MDHEN, CDR2 SYDVKM, per germline. For the CDR3, the DNA is TGTGCCAGCAGTGGACAGGTGTCTAGCGGCTACACCTTC. This translates into CASSGQVSSGYTF.

This clonotype was found once. This chain connects TRBV10-2 to TRBJ2-5; the D is unclear. The germline V and J ends were trimmed by 10 bases and 0 bases, with 9 bases remaining between them. Germline values: CDR1 WSHSY, CDR2 SAAADI. CDR3 length: 12 residues. The DNA for the CDR3 is TGCGCCACCAGGAAGTACCAAGAGACCCAGTACTTC. This gives the protein CATRKYQETQYF.

This clonotype has a count of ten or more. CDR3 residues: CASSVEAAGGGYGYTF. CDR3 in DNA: TGTGCCAGCAGCGTAGAGGCGGCAGGGGGCGGCTATGGCTACACCTTC. This chain connects TRBV9 to TRBJ1-2, with 8 bases fitting TRBD1. V lost 0 bases, J lost 4 bases, and 8 bases stayed unmatched. Germline values: CDR1 SGDLS, CDR2 YYNGEE. This CDR3 has 16 residues.

In its sample, this clonotype was seen many times. The chain has TRBV19 and TRBJ2-2; D is uncertain. Germline V gene lookup returns CDR1 LNHDA and CDR2 SQIVND (reference sequence). CDR3 length: 13 residues. V was clipped by 3 bases and J by 3 bases, with 5 bases between them. CDR3: CASSIIDTGELFF. CDR3 nucleotide sequence: TGTGCCAGTAGTATTATCGACACCGGGGAGCTGTTTTTT.

CDR3 in amino acids: CASSLTPNRGNEQFF. CDR3 in DNA: TGTGCCAGCAGCTTAACACCGAATAGGGGGAATGAGCAGTTCTTC. The genes are TRBV7-9 and TRBJ2-1, with a possible D match to TRBD1 (6 bases). The CDR3 runs 15 residues. Trimming took 2 bases from V and 7 from J, leaving 15 bases between them. CDR1 is SEHNR, CDR2 FQNEAQ, per germline (reference sequence).

This clonotype has more than one count but fewer than ten. The chain recombines TRBV5-6 with TRBJ2-7; tentative D call: TRBD2 (6 bases). Between the trimmed V and J ends, which lost 4 bases and 2 bases, there was a span of 16 bases. CDR1 is SGHDT and CDR2 is YYEEEE in the germline V gene. This CDR3 has 15 residues. CDR3 in DNA: TGTGCCAGCAGCGTATCGGAGGGGAGACCCTACGAGCAGTACTTC. It encodes CASSVSEGRPYEQYF.

This clonotype was seen at least ten times. The rearrangement links TRBV12-3 or TRBV12-4 to TRBJ1-5, with no clear D. V was trimmed by 5 bases and J by 0 bases, leaving 8 bases between them. The CDR3 spans 14 residues. The CDR3, as DNA: TGTGCCAGCAGTCAGGTACCTAGCAATCAGCCCCAGCATTTT. Protein: CASSQVPSNQPQHF.

There are many counts of this clonotype. The chain links TRBV2 to TRBJ2-1; D perhaps matches TRBD1 (5 bases). CDR1 is SNHLY and CDR2 is FYNNEI in the germline V gene. The CDR3 length is 16 residues. The V and J ends lost 1 base and 0 bases respectively, with 10 bases between them. CDR3 sequence (DNA): TGTGCCAGCAGTGAAGAGGGCAGGGCCTCCTACAATGAGCAGTTCTTC. Its protein is CASSEEGRASYNEQFF.